This T cell receptor beta chain was observed in a study of a mutant IDH1 vaccine in newly diagnosed glioma. For the study at large: Patients previously underwent radiotherapy, temozolomide, or both, and most underwent both.

Time point reported: baseline, week 1 (first vaccination visit). Treatment described: pre-vaccination baseline after standard-of-care therapy. Germline CDR1 is SGHDT and CDR2 is YYEEEE. This CDR3 has 13 residues. Trimming removed 2 bases from V and 2 bases from J, with 8 bases in between. Worth noting for this clone: Antigen: not known.

The repertoire was sequenced with immunoSEQ multiplex PCR; TCRdb's copy has only in-frame clones and lacks some. The sample lists fewer than 50,000 clones, about 78% occurring once. The study, taken as a whole, reports: More than 80% of patients showed vaccine-induced immune responses across multiple MHC alleles.

This receptor was obtained from a middle-aged man with glioma. Some clones in this sample may be carry-over from other donors' samples. V is TRBV5-6 and J is TRBJ2-7, with D unclear. The sequences come from PBMCs, collected from a glioma patient treated with radiotherapy, temozolomide or both. The CDR3 DNA reads as TGTGCCAGCAGCTTCATTACAGCCTACGAGCAGTACTTC. This encodes CASSFITAYEQYF.